This TCR beta chain was documented in a study of CDR3 diversity in severe acne (dated by TCRdb to about 2019). Library creation used PCR. The instrument given in TCRdb is Illumina HiSeq 2000. The public reads were quality trimmed at Q25 with fastp and then assembled into clones with MiXCR by TCRdb, keeping productive beta chains. Records with the same CDR3 protein are collapsed into one entry carrying the most frequent genes and DNA. For this sample the table gives tens of thousands of distinct CDR3 sequences, of which about 49% were detected only once. Roughly 10% of the sample is taken by the ten largest. Regarding this clonotype: Its antigen target is currently unknown. There are no base qualities to consult, and no much larger clone falls within one base.

CDR1 MGHDK and CDR2 SYGVNS are derived from the germline V gene. The CDR3 runs 12 residues from the cysteine to the phenylalanine. This entry keeps only the CDR3 DNA: 36 bases, framed from base 1. V loses 2 bases of germline sequence and J loses 6 bases, and the interval between the two ends is 7 bases. This clonotype was sampled from a male donor with severe acne vulgaris. The sequencing sample was made of blood. In this chain, TRBV25-1 is recombined with TRBJ1-2; there is no confident call for the D gene. The CDR3 protein sequence reads: CASSEGINGYTF. The nucleotide sequence reads as follows: TGTGCCAGCAGTGAAGGCATTAATGGCTACACCTTC.